The subject of this entry is one TCR beta chain. Its antigen target is currently unknown. Qualities for individual bases were not recorded, and no much larger clone is one base off. Each collaborating institution followed its own protocols to collect whole blood in K2EDTA tubes. For TCRbeta analysis, collaborators shipped samples in one of three forms: frozen whole blood, isolated PBMCs, or DNA extracted from either of those sample types. CDR1 SGHTS and CDR2 YDEGEE were looked up in the germline V gene. At the junction V is shortened by 4 bases and J by 0 bases, with 16 bases in between. Reading from cysteine to phenylalanine, the CDR3 counts 16 amino acids. Only the CDR3 region is kept as DNA, spanning 48 bases read in frame from base 1. TCRbeta CDR3 regions were amplified from genomic DNA by means of the immunoSEQ Assay, a bias-controlled multiplex PCR. Processing in the source paper ran as follows. Within the assay, amplification of reference gene primers was used to estimate how many nucleated cells each sample contained. To quantify the absolute abundance of each unique TCRbeta CDR3 rearrangement, sequence reads were collapsed and filtered. For each sample, productive Simpson clonality was calculated as the square root of Simpson's diversity index across productive rearrangements. TCRdb retrieved this table from immuneACCESS and kept in-frame rearrangements only. Not all clones are present; in checked studies, unresolved V genes account for under half, and no reason is known for the remainder. V and J calls and clone size are given by that table; D and trimming were obtained from the DNA. Here the sample has tens of thousands of clones; roughly 80% occur a single time. Less than 20% of the sample is in the top ten clones.

The data were taken from a study of blood T cell repertoires in COVID-19 (TCRdb year 2020). For the study in its entirety: Collaborator samples came from the United States, Italy and Spain and covered acute and convalescent phases of COVID-19. The material from the prospective study consisted of cDNA or gDNA derived from T cells, B-cell-depleted T cells, or PBMCs. The dataset comprised deeply sampled blood TCRbeta repertoires from subjects exposed to, actively infected with, or recovered from COVID-19. The repertoires were released in a freely available public database intended as a resource for research on the immune response to SARS-CoV-2. Samples were obtained from the ongoing ImmuneRACE study (first 160 participants) and from roughly 1,300 subjects provided by 6 global collaborators. Sample metadata almost always included a de-identified subject ID, COVID-19 status, age in years and sex. Where available, HLA class I and class II types were taken from metadata supplied by the sample provider and were not determined by assay-based typing.

The investigation overall reported the following: How much clinical and demographic metadata was included differed by source and by participant, and the metadata was provided uncurated.

The chain links TRBV5-8 with TRBJ1-1; TRBD1 is perhaps the D gene, given 5 matching bases. Source material: peripheral blood. This TCR derives from a woman aged 80 or over with acute or convalescent COVID-19. CDR3 sequence: CASSPGARPMNTEAFF. The bases are TGTGCCAGCAGCCCTGGGGCAAGACCTATGAACACTGAAGCTTTCTTT.